These 14 T cell receptor beta chains originate from one sample sequenced in a study of T cell responses to AZD1222 COVID-19 vaccine. The protocol was immunoSEQ multiplex PCR, while the TCRdb copy is restricted to in-frame clones and leaves out a portion. The sample lists about 87,000 clones, roughly 88% seen once, with 2.8% in the top ten. Source: peripheral blood, taken on day 0 of AZD1222 vaccination. The source of these receptors is an adult in good health.

The chain employs TRBV6-6 and TRBJ1-2; 8 nucleotides agree with TRBD1. After removal of 2 bases from V and 4 bases from J, the junction contained 9 bases not matched to a gene. This CDR3 has 16 amino acids. The germline gives CDR1 MNHNY, CDR2 SVGAGI (reference sequence). The CDR3 region has the DNA TGTGCCAGCAGTTACCCAGGACAGGGTCCCTCCTATGGCTACACCTTC. This sequence encodes CASSYPGQGPSYGYTF.

The V and J genes are TRBV2 and TRBJ2-7, with D uncertain. The CDR3 loop spans 12 amino acids. Trimming cost V 7 bases and J 0 bases, with 7 bases left between them. Germline V gene lookup returns CDR1 SNHLY and CDR2 FYNNEI. CDR3 DNA: TGTGCCAGCACGGCAGCCTCCTACGAGCAGTACTTC. It translates to CASTAASYEQYF.

The CDR3 protein is CAWNTDIYGYTF. The CDR3 DNA sequence: TGTGCCTGGAATACAGATATCTATGGCTACACCTTC. The chain carries TRBV30 and TRBJ1-2; D not certain. This CDR3 is 12 amino acids long. V was cut by 4 bases and J by 4 bases, with 10 bases left in between. Looked up from germline, CDR1 is GTSNPN and CDR2 is SVGIG (reference sequence).

This clone was seen once. The chain links TRBV13 to TRBJ2-1; D possibly corresponds to TRBD2 (5 bases). This CDR3 comprises 13 residues. CDR1 and CDR2 from the germline V gene are PRHDT and FYEKMQ (reference sequence). V lost 8 bases and J 8 bases, leaving 16 bases between the germline ends. CDR3 in amino acids: CASREGARDEQFF. The CDR3 DNA sequence: TGTGCCAGCCGCGAGGGTGCTAGGGATGAGCAGTTCTTC.

The CDR3 is CASSESGSGNGGRQFF. The CDR3 DNA sequence: TGCGCCAGCAGTGAGTCTGGTAGCGGGAATGGAGGACGACAGTTCTTC. The chain recombines TRBV10-1 with TRBJ2-1; 8 bases are shared with TRBD2. The V segment lost 0 bases and the J segment 13 bases; nucleotides outside the gene matches: 14. Germline lookup yields CDR1 WNHNN and CDR2 SYGVQD (reference sequence). The CDR3 has 16 residues.

The chain joins TRBV4-1 to TRBJ1-4; 8 bases match TRBD1. Trimming took 3 bases from V and 7 from J; bases not matched to a gene: 10. The CDR3 is 16 amino acids. Germline assignment: CDR1 MGHRA and CDR2 YSYEKL. CDR3 sequence: CASSQGIGQGSEKLFF. The CDR3 coding sequence is TGCGCCAGCAGCCAGGGGATAGGACAGGGCTCTGAAAAACTGTTTTTT.

The gene calls are TRBV7-9 and TRBJ2-2, with 8 nucleotides matching TRBD1. Germline V gives CDR1 SEHNR, CDR2 FQNEAQ (reference sequence). V gave up 5 bases and J gave up 1 base; unmatched junction bases: 9. The CDR3 totals 17 residues. CDR3: CASSLFTGTGNTGELFF. DNA for the CDR3: TGTGCCAGCAGCCTTTTTACCGGGACAGGGAACACCGGGGAGCTGTTTTTT.

CDR3 sequence: CAIRQTGGSYEQYF. The CDR3 region has the DNA TGTGCCATCAGGCAGACAGGGGGATCCTACGAGCAGTACTTC. V and J are TRBV10-3 and TRBJ2-7, with 9 bases matching TRBD1. CDR3 length equals 14 residues. With V trimmed by 6 bases and J by 1 base, 4 bases remained unmatched. CDR1 ENHRY and CDR2 SYGVKD come from the germline V gene.

This chain connects TRBV5-1 to TRBJ2-5, with 7 bases lining up with TRBD1. V shed 3 bases, J shed 2 bases, and the junction held 10 bases outside the gene matches. The CDR3 sequence is 16 residues long. Germline lookup yields CDR1 SGHRS and CDR2 YFSETQ. The CDR3 loop is CASSSLTGLLQETQYF. The CDR3 DNA reads as TGCGCCAGCAGCTCCTTGACAGGGCTCCTACAAGAGACCCAGTACTTC.

The chain recombines TRBV9 with TRBJ2-2; 7 positions match TRBD2. Germline lookup yields CDR1 SGDLS and CDR2 YYNGEE. The CDR3 is made up of 16 amino acids. The junction had 5 bases not matched to a gene; V was cut back by 0 bases and J by 3 bases. This chain's CDR3 is CASSVASGIDTGELFF. For the CDR3, the DNA is TGTGCCAGCAGCGTAGCAAGCGGGATAGACACCGGGGAGCTGTTTTTT.

The chain joins TRBV28 to TRBJ1-6; no clear D. Trimming removed 2 bases at V and 14 bases at J, with 19 bases between. Germline-derived CDR1 and CDR2 are MDHEN and SYDVKM. CDR3 length: 15 amino acids. The chain's CDR3 is CASSLIGPRRSALHF. CDR3 nucleotides: TGTGCCAGCAGTTTAATCGGCCCCAGAAGATCGGCCCTCCACTTT.

The chain joins TRBV25-1 to TRBJ2-3; 9 bases are a match to TRBD2. With 1 base clipped from V and 4 bases from J, the junction kept 3 bases outside the gene matches. The CDR3 is 15 residues long. Per the germline V gene, CDR1 is MGHDK and CDR2 is SYGVNS. CDR3 residues: CASSELAGDADTQYF. Written as DNA, the CDR3 is TGTGCCAGCAGTGAATTAGCGGGAGATGCAGATACGCAGTATTTT.

The chain has TRBV7-6 and TRBJ2-7, with D possibly called TRBD1 or TRBD2 (6 bases each). The CDR3 spans 14 residues. V was cut by 2 bases and J by 3 bases, with 11 bases left in between. The germline CDR1 and CDR2 sequences are SGHVS and FNYEAQ. The CDR3 loop is CASSLSGAFYEQYF. The CDR3 DNA is TGTGCCAGCAGCTTATCGGGGGCTTTCTACGAGCAGTACTTC.

This chain joins TRBV4-2 and TRBJ1-2; D possibly corresponds to TRBD1 (6 bases). V was clipped by 3 bases and J by 1 base, with 15 bases between them. The germline gives CDR1 LGHNA, CDR2 YNFKEQ. The CDR3 is 16 residues long. DNA of the CDR3: TGTGCCAGCAGCCATCCTGACAGGACCGTTAACTATGGCTACACCTTC. Its translation is CASSHPDRTVNYGYTF.